This T cell receptor beta chain appears in the sequencing data of a study of blood T cell repertoires in COVID-19. Turning to the study itself: The cDNA or gDNA used as material had been derived from T cells, B-cell-depleted T cells, or PBMCs.

Those who participated ranged in age from roughly 18 to 89 years and resided in about two dozen US areas. Membership in each cohort depended on participant-reported clinical history. In the original processing: Using reference gene primer amplification, nucleated cell counts were estimated. Libraries were prepared by immunoSEQ multiplex PCR; TCRdb keeps only in-frame clonotypes and omits some of them. V, J and clone size were drawn from that table, and D and trimming were deduced from the DNA. The sample carries some 200,000 clones, over 75% recorded once. Germline V gene data show CDR1 as SGHVS and CDR2 as FQNEAQ. This CDR3 is 16 amino acids long. Deletions cut 5 bases from V and 2 bases from J, with 18 bases between.

Sequenced: PBMCs or T cells enriched from blood (not recorded which). The receptor comes from a woman aged 40 to 50 with acute COVID-19. The chain recombines TRBV7-8 with TRBJ1-1; D unresolved. CDR3 DNA sequence: TGTGCCAGCAGCCCCCAGAGACTCGACCTAAACACTGAAGCTTTCTTT. Translating gives CASSPQRLDLNTEAFF. Drawing the rest from reference TRBV7-8 and TRBJ1-1, the complete variable domain is GAGVSQSPRYKVAKRGQDVALRCDPISGHVSLFWYQQALGQGPEFLTYFQNEAQLDKSGLPSDRFFAERPEGSVSTLKIQRTQQEDSAVYLCASSPQRLDLNTEAFFGQGTRLTVV.